Below are 21 T cell receptor beta chains sequenced from a single sample in a study of blood T cell repertoires in COVID-19. Profiling relied on immunoSEQ multiplex PCR, and the TCRdb table lists in-frame clones only, not all of them. This table has fewer than 350,000 clones, approximately 86% appearing once. Sequenced material: PBMCs or T cells enriched from blood (not recorded which). These TCRs come from a woman aged 40 to 55 with acute COVID-19.

The chain links TRBV3-1 (or the pseudogene TRBV3-2) to TRBJ1-6; TRBD1 aligns across 7 bases. Germline CDR1 is LGHDT and CDR2 is YNNKEL (reference sequence). V lost 4 bases, J lost 7 bases, and 10 bases stayed unmatched. The length of the CDR3 is 16 residues. CDR3: CASSLPRDRGNSPLHF. CDR3 bases: TGTGCCAGCAGCCTGCCCCGGGACAGAGGAAATTCACCCCTCCACTTT.

In regard to this clone: No DNA is shown, since the ends of the CDR3 on it are uncertain; the CDR3 is the one TCRdb lists. The rearrangement joins TRBV14 to TRBJ1-1; the DNA was not compared with TRBD1, the D call given in the table. Germline V gene lookup returns CDR1 SGHDN and CDR2 FVKESK. Including both end residues, the CDR3 is 16 amino acids long. CDR3 sequence reads: CASSLLSGQGNTEAFF.

This clone was seen many times. CDR3 region: CASSPLAPQGFGNTIYF. The CDR3 DNA reads TGTGCCAGCAGCCCCCTAGCCCCTCAAGGATTCGGAAACACCATATATTTT. V is TRBV9 and J is TRBJ1-3; D unresolved. V was pared by 4 bases and J by 4 bases, with 21 bases between. Germline V gives CDR1 SGDLS, CDR2 YYNGEE. The CDR3 spans 17 residues.

This clone has only a few counts. The chain couples TRBV21-1 to TRBJ1-4; TRBD1 was called by the table and not checked on the DNA. TRBV21-1 is assigned pseudogene status. The CDR3 has 13 residues. CDR3 residues: CASSNRVSEKLFF. The CDR3 coding sequence is TGTGCCAGCAGCAACAGGGTTAGCGAAAAACTGTTTTTT.

The V call is TRBV4-3, the J call TRBJ2-1; the D gene is possibly TRBD2 (7 bases). V was trimmed by 1 base and J by 6 bases, leaving 16 bases between them. The length of the CDR3 is 16 residues. Germline values: CDR1 LGHNA, CDR2 YSLEER. The DNA for the CDR3 is TGCGCCAGCAGCCAAGGAGGGGGAGGGCCGAGCAATGAGCAGTTCTTC. It codes for CASSQGGGGPSNEQFF.

The chain recombines TRBV7-2 with TRBJ1-5; TRBD1 aligns across 10 bases. Germline values: CDR1 SGHTA, CDR2 FQGNSA. The CDR3 has 16 residues. V was clipped by 6 bases and J by 1 base; unmatched bases: 6. CDR3 sequence: CASRRQGAQSNQPQHF. The CDR3 coding sequence is TGTGCCAGCAGAAGACAGGGGGCCCAAAGCAATCAGCCCCAGCATTTT.

The chain uses TRBV7-9 and TRBJ1-4, with D uncertain. The length of the CDR3 is 14 residues. V dropped 0 bases and J dropped 8 bases, with 10 bases sitting between them. Germline lookup yields CDR1 SEHNR and CDR2 FQNEAQ (reference sequence). The DNA of the CDR3 is TGTGCCAGCAGCTTAGCTGGGAGTTGGGAAAAACTGTTTTTT. Protein sequence: CASSLAGSWEKLFF.

The CDR3 loop is CASTRQGSSNYGYTF. The DNA for the CDR3 is TGTGCCAGCACACGGCAGGGCTCTTCTAACTATGGCTACACCTTC. The chain has TRBV6-5 and TRBJ1-2; possibly TRBD1 for D (5 bases). CDR1 and CDR2 (germline): MNHEY, SVGAGI. The CDR3 consists of 15 residues. Trimming removed 7 bases from V and 0 bases from J, with 15 bases in between.

The chain combines TRBV19 with TRBJ2-1; maybe TRBD1 (5 bases). The germline V gene encodes CDR1 LNHDA and CDR2 SQIVND (reference sequence). This CDR3 region has 13 residues. The ends were cut back, 8 bases at V and 4 bases at J, with 12 bases in the middle. The CDR3 DNA sequence: TGTGCCAGTTTGGGGCCCCCTTACAATGAGCAGTTCTTC. It encodes CASLGPPYNEQFF.

The chain uses TRBV7-9 and TRBJ2-3; weak D call: TRBD1 (5 bases). The CDR3 spans 12 residues. V was clipped by 7 bases and J by 5 bases, with 10 bases between them. Per the germline V gene, CDR1 is SEHNR and CDR2 is FQNEAQ (reference sequence). CDR3: CASNRREDTQYF. The CDR3 bases are TGTGCCAGCAACCGCAGGGAAGATACGCAGTATTTT.

The rearrangement joins TRBV12-3 or TRBV12-4 to TRBJ2-5, with D perhaps TRBD2 (7 bases). The CDR3 runs to 13 residues. The ends were cut back, 8 bases at V and 5 bases at J, with 15 bases in the middle. The CDR3 loop reads CASAGARGETQYF. The DNA for the CDR3 is TGTGCCAGCGCGGGGGCCCGAGGGGAGACCCAGTACTTC.

The chain is built from TRBV5-1 and TRBJ2-1, with TRBD2 matching 8 bases. The CDR3 totals 15 residues. Germline V gives CDR1 SGHRS, CDR2 YFSETQ. The ends lost 0 bases at V and 5 bases at J; junction bases unmatched: 4. CDR3 sequence reads: CASSLEGTRNNEQFF. The CDR3 DNA is TGCGCCAGCAGCTTGGAGGGGACTAGAAACAATGAGCAGTTCTTC. The full variable domain, in which reference TRBV5-1 and TRBJ2-1 provide the parts outside the CDR3, is KAGVTQTPRYLIKTRGQQVTLSCSPISGHRSVSWYQQTPGQGLQFLFEYFSETQRNKGNFPGRFSGRQFSNSRSEMNVSTLELGDSALYLCASSLEGTRNNEQFFGPGTRLTVL.

This chain links TRBV27 with TRBJ1-2, with TRBD1 as a possible D gene (5 bases). The germline V gene has CDR1 MNHEY and CDR2 SMNVEV (reference sequence). V dropped 0 bases and J dropped 8 bases, with 19 bases sitting between them. This CDR3 has 16 amino acids. CDR3 DNA: TGTGCCAGCAGTTTATCTGGGGGGGGATGGCGGACCGGCTACACCTTC. Amino acid sequence: CASSLSGGGWRTGYTF.

The chain links TRBV6-5 to TRBJ2-4, with 11 bases matching TRBD1. V trimming: 8 bases; J trimming: 1 base; junction bases outside the gene matches: 4. In germline, CDR1 is MNHEY, CDR2 SVGAGI. CDR3 length equals 15 residues. CDR3 protein: CASQGQGGAKNIQYF. The DNA for the CDR3 is TGTGCCAGCCAGGGACAGGGGGGTGCCAAAAACATTCAGTACTTC.

In its sample, this clone was seen a few times. The chain is built from TRBV6-1 and TRBJ1-6, with D possibly TRBD1 on 6 matching bases. Germline CDR1 and CDR2: MNHNS and SASEGT. The CDR3 contains 17 residues. Trimming left V 4 bases short and J 2 bases short, with 15 bases between. CDR3 DNA sequence: TGTGCCAGCAGTGTGCGGGTTGACAGGCCCTATAATTCACCCCTCCACTTT. Its protein is CASSVRVDRPYNSPLHF.

In this sample, this clone turned up once. This chain joins TRBV5-6 and TRBJ2-2, with 8 positions matching TRBD1. Trimming took 1 base from V and 5 from J; bases not matched to a gene: 7. This CDR3 is 16 amino acids long. Per the germline V gene, CDR1 is SGHDT and CDR2 is YYEEEE. The DNA of the CDR3 is TGTGCCAGCAGCTTGCGCAGGGGGCGGAGTACCGGGGAGCTGTTTTTT. This translates into CASSLRRGRSTGELFF.

V is TRBV19 and J is TRBJ1-2, with D possibly matching TRBD1 (5 bases). There are 14 residues in the CDR3. Germline V gives CDR1 LNHDA, CDR2 SQIVND (reference sequence). V was shortened by 3 bases and J by 4 bases, with 12 bases between the two germline ends. The CDR3 sequence is CASSMARVGYGYTF. CDR3 sequence (DNA): TGTGCCAGTAGTATGGCCAGGGTCGGCTATGGCTACACCTTC.

For the CDR3, the DNA is TGTGCCAGCAGCCGAAAAGCATTTAATTCTGACACCTACTACGAGCAGTACTTC. Protein product: CASSRKAFNSDTYYEQYF. This rearrangement joins TRBV14 to TRBJ2-7; D call uncertain. V lost 4 bases and J lost 3, with 25 bases in between. CDR3 size: 18 residues. In germline, CDR1 is SGHDN, CDR2 FVKESK.

The CDR3, as DNA: TGTGCCAGCAGCCCGACCACGAACGGGGGGACCCAGTACTTC. Protein: CASSPTTNGGTQYF. The chain is built from TRBV11-2 and TRBJ2-5, with D tentatively TRBD2 (6 bases). The CDR3 loop spans 14 amino acids. V lost 5 bases, J lost 7 bases, and 17 bases lay in between. Germline CDR1 and CDR2: SGHAT and FQNNGV.

CDR3 sequence (DNA): TGTGCCAGCAGCTACACCGGGGATACGCAGTATTTT. Translated: CASSYTGDTQYF. V usage is TRBV5-6 and J usage is TRBJ2-3; D not resolved. Per germline, CDR1 SGHDT and CDR2 YYEEEE. V was clipped by 3 bases and J by 6 bases, with 8 bases between them. The CDR3 totals 12 residues.

The chain couples TRBV5-1 to TRBJ2-7; TRBD1 matches 11 bases. CDR1 and CDR2 from the germline V gene are SGHRS and YFSETQ. CDR3 length: 15 residues. Trimming at V came to 1 base and at J to 6 bases, leaving 6 bases not matched to a gene. CDR3 in amino acids: CASSLIGDRGGEQYF. CDR3 coding DNA: TGCGCCAGCAGCTTGATAGGGGACAGGGGGGGCGAGCAGTACTTC.